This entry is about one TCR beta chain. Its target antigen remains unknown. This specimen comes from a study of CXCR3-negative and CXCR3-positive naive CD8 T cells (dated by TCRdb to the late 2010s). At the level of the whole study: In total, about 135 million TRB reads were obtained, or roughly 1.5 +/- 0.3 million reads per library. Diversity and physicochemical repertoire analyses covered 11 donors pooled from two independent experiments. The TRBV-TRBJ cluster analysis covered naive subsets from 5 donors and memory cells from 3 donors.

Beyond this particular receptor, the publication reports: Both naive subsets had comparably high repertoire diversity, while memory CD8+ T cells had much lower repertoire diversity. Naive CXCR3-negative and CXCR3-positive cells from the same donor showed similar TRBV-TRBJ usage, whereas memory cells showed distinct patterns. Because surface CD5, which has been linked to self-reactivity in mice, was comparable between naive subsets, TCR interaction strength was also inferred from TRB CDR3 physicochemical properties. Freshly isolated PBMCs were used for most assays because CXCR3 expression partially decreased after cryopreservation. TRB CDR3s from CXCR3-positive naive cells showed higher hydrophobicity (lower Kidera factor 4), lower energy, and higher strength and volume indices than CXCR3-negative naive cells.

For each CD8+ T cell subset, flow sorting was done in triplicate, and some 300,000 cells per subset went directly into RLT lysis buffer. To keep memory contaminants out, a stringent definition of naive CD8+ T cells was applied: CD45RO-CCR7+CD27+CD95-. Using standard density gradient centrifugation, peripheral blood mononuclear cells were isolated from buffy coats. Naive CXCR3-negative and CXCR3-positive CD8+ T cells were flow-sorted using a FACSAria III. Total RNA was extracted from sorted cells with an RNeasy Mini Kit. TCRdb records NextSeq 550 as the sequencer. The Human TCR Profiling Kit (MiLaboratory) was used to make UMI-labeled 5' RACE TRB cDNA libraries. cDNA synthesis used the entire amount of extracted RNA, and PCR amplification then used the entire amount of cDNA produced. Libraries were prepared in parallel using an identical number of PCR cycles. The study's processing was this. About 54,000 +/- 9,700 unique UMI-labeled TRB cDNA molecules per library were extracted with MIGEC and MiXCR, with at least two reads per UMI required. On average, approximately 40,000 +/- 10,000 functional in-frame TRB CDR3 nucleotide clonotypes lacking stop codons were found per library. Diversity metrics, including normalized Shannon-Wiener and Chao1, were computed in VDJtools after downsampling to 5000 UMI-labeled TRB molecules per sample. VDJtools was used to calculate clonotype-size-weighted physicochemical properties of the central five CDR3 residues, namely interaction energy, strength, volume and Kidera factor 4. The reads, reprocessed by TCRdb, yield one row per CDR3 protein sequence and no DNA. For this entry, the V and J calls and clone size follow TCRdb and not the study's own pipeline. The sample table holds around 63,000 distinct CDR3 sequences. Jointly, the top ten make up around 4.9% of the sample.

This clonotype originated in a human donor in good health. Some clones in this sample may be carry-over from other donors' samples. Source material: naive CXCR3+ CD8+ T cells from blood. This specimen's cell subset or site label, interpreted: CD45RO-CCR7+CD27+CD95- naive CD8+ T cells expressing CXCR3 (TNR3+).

The CDR3 reads as follows: CSVEGDRGGGEQFF. The sequence joins TRBV29-1 to TRBJ2-1; TCRdb names TRBD1, which stays unverified in the absence of DNA. The CDR3 starts with the cysteine, ends with the phenylalanine, and has 14 residues. The DNA sequence is not available. The germline V gene provides CDR1 SQVTM and CDR2 ANQGSEA.